These T cell receptor beta chains were read from a single sample in a study of long-term antiretroviral therapy in people with HIV. TCRdb's copy holds only in-frame clones and misses some; the assay was immunoSEQ multiplex PCR. Here the sample spans almost 30,000 clones, 85% to 95% being singletons. The specimen was unsorted PBMCs, collected about 6.5 years after starting antiretroviral therapy. The receptors originated from a woman aged 40 to 50 with HIV. Both conserved end residues are part of each CDR3. D genes are given only for firm matches. A clone size is listed for some rows: how often the clone was seen (once, few, many), or a class if it is expanded.

CDR3nt: TGTGCCAGTAGTATGGGGAACAGGGGCATTAGCACTGAAGCTTTCTTT
CDR3aa: CASSMGNRGISTEAFF
v_gene: TRBV19
abundance: once
j_gene: TRBJ1-1
d_gene: TRBD1

CDR3nt: TGTGCCAGCAGCTTATATTCCCGGGGCACAGATACGCAGTATTTT
CDR3aa: CASSLYSRGTDTQYF
v_gene: TRBV7-8
abundance: .
j_gene: TRBJ2-3
d_gene: .

CDR3nt: TGTGCCAGCAGCAAAAGAACAGGGTTGAACACTGAAGCTTTCTTT
CDR3aa: CASSKRTGLNTEAFF
v_gene: TRBV7-2
abundance: .
j_gene: TRBJ1-1
d_gene: .

CDR3nt: TGTGCCAGCAGTTTGAGTACCCCCAGGGGGCGCGTCGGGGAGCAGTACTTC
CDR3aa: CASSLSTPRGRVGEQYF
v_gene: TRBV27
abundance: .
j_gene: TRBJ2-7
d_gene: TRBD1

CDR3nt: TGTGCCAGCAGCGAACATTCAGGGAGATTCAAGACCCAGTACTTC
CDR3aa: CASSEHSGRFKTQYF
v_gene: TRBV7-9
abundance: .
j_gene: TRBJ2-5
d_gene: .

CDR3nt: TGTGCCAGCACCCAAGGTGGGGCACAGGGGGGCTACACCTTC
CDR3aa: CASTQGGAQGGYTF
v_gene: TRBV2
abundance: .
j_gene: TRBJ1-2
d_gene: TRBD1

CDR3nt: TGTGCCAGCAGTCCCAAACTTGCAACTAATGAAAAACTGTTTTTT
CDR3aa: CASSPKLATNEKLFF
v_gene: TRBV2
abundance: .
j_gene: TRBJ1-4
d_gene: .

CDR3nt: TGTGCCACCAGCAGAGAGGGACTAAGCTATGGCTACACCTTC
CDR3aa: CATSREGLSYGYTF
v_gene: TRBV15
abundance: .
j_gene: TRBJ1-2
d_gene: .

CDR3nt: TGTGCCACCAGCAGAAGACAGGGTGAGACTGGGGCCAACGTCCTGACTTTC
CDR3aa: CATSRRQGETGANVLTF
v_gene: TRBV15
abundance: .
j_gene: TRBJ2-6
d_gene: TRBD1

CDR3nt: TGTGCCAGCAGCTTGGGCCCCCTGACCACCGGGGAGCTGTTTTTT
CDR3aa: CASSLGPLTTGELFF
v_gene: TRBV5-6
abundance: .
j_gene: TRBJ2-2
d_gene: .

CDR3nt: TGCAGCGTTCCGGGACAGGGCCCCTACGAGCAGTACTTC
CDR3aa: CSVPGQGPYEQYF
v_gene: TRBV29-1
abundance: .
j_gene: TRBJ2-7
d_gene: TRBD1

CDR3nt: TGTGCCAGCAGTCCCCGGTCGGGGGGGGCCATCGATACGCAGTATTTT
CDR3aa: CASSPRSGGAIDTQYF
v_gene: TRBV27
abundance: .
j_gene: TRBJ2-3
d_gene: TRBD2

CDR3nt: TGCGCCAGCAGCATATCCGGGACAGGCTATGGCTACACCTTC
CDR3aa: CASSISGTGYGYTF
v_gene: TRBV5-1
abundance: .
j_gene: TRBJ1-2
d_gene: TRBD1

CDR3nt: TGTGCCAGCCTGGGACAGCCCATCTACGAGCAGTACTTC
CDR3aa: CASLGQPIYEQYF
v_gene: TRBV6-1
abundance: .
j_gene: TRBJ2-7
d_gene: TRBD1

CDR3nt: TGTGCCAGCAGCTACGCACAGGGAAACATTCAGTACTTC
CDR3aa: CASSYAQGNIQYF
v_gene: TRBV7-2
abundance: .
j_gene: TRBJ2-4
d_gene: .

CDR3nt: TGTGCCAGCAGTGGGACAGGAGGTCGTATGTACTATGGCTACACCTTC
CDR3aa: CASSGTGGRMYYGYTF
v_gene: TRBV2
abundance: .
j_gene: TRBJ1-2
d_gene: TRBD1

CDR3nt: TGTGCCAGCAGGTTAGCGGGTCCGGACACCGGGGAGCTGTTTTTT
CDR3aa: CASRLAGPDTGELFF
v_gene: TRBV5-6
abundance: .
j_gene: TRBJ2-2
d_gene: TRBD2

CDR3nt: TGCGCCAGTCGGGACTCTAGAGCTGGAAACACCATATATTTT
CDR3aa: CASRDSRAGNTIYF
v_gene: TRBV5-1
abundance: .
j_gene: TRBJ1-3
d_gene: .

CDR3nt: TGTGCCATCAGTGAGTCGGGGCGTCCAGAGACCCAGTACTTC
CDR3aa: CAISESGRPETQYF
v_gene: TRBV10-3
abundance: .
j_gene: TRBJ2-5
d_gene: .

CDR3nt: TGTGCCACCAGCAGAGGAAAGGACAGACAAATTACCTACGAGCAGTACTTC
CDR3aa: CATSRGKDRQITYEQYF
v_gene: TRBV15
abundance: .
j_gene: TRBJ2-7
d_gene: .

CDR3nt: TGTGCCTGGACGCTGACAGGGTTGAACACTGAAGCTTTCTTT
CDR3aa: CAWTLTGLNTEAFF
v_gene: TRBV30
abundance: .
j_gene: TRBJ1-1
d_gene: TRBD1

CDR3nt: TGTGCCAGCACGGGACTAGCGGGCACAGATACGCAGTATTTT
CDR3aa: CASTGLAGTDTQYF
v_gene: TRBV2
abundance: .
j_gene: TRBJ2-3
d_gene: TRBD2

CDR3nt: TGCGCCAGCAGCGACGGACAGGGGGCTGTAGGTGAAGCTTTCTTT
CDR3aa: CASSDGQGAVGEAFF
v_gene: TRBV4-3
abundance: .
j_gene: TRBJ1-1
d_gene: TRBD1

CDR3nt: TGTGCCAGCACCCGGCGTGGGCGCGGCTCCTACGAGCAGTACTTC
CDR3aa: CASTRRGRGSYEQYF
v_gene: TRBV5-4
abundance: .
j_gene: TRBJ2-7
d_gene: .

CDR3nt: TGTGCCACCGAGAGGGTGGACGAGCAGTTCTTC
CDR3aa: CATERVDEQFF
v_gene: TRBV6-6
abundance: .
j_gene: TRBJ2-1
d_gene: .

CDR3nt: TGTGCCAGCAGCGAACAGGCGGTGGACGCTTTCTTT
CDR3aa: CASSEQAVDAFF
v_gene: TRBV2
abundance: .
j_gene: TRBJ1-1
d_gene: .

CDR3nt: TGTGCCTGGAGTCGGGGCAGGGCTGGTGAAAAACTGTTTTTT
CDR3aa: CAWSRGRAGEKLFF
v_gene: TRBV30
abundance: .
j_gene: TRBJ1-4
d_gene: .

CDR3nt: TGTGCCAGCAGTGCCAGACAGGGGCATGGGAGTGAAAAACTGTTTTTT
CDR3aa: CASSARQGHGSEKLFF
v_gene: TRBV6-1
abundance: .
j_gene: TRBJ1-4
d_gene: TRBD1

CDR3nt: TGTGCCAGCAGCTTAGGAGGGACAGGGGCCTACAATGAGCAGTTCTTC
CDR3aa: CASSLGGTGAYNEQFF
v_gene: TRBV13
abundance: .
j_gene: TRBJ2-1
d_gene: TRBD1

CDR3nt: TGCGCCAGCAGCTTGCAGACAGGGAACACCGGGGAGCTGTTTTTT
CDR3aa: CASSLQTGNTGELFF
v_gene: TRBV5-1
abundance: .
j_gene: TRBJ2-2
d_gene: .

CDR3nt: TGTGCCAGCAGCTTAGAAACCTCCGGGAGCCAGTTCTTC
CDR3aa: CASSLETSGSQFF
v_gene: TRBV11-3
abundance: .
j_gene: TRBJ2-1
d_gene: .

CDR3nt: TGTGCCACCGAACCAGGGACAGGGAAAACTCATACGCAGTATTTT
CDR3aa: CATEPGTGKTHTQYF
v_gene: TRBV6-6
abundance: .
j_gene: TRBJ2-3
d_gene: TRBD1

CDR3nt: TGTGCCAGCAGTGAACGAGACAGGGGACCCAACGAGCAGTACTTC
CDR3aa: CASSERDRGPNEQYF
v_gene: TRBV2
abundance: .
j_gene: TRBJ2-7
d_gene: TRBD1

CDR3nt: TGTGCCAGCAGCCAGGGGACAGGAGGTCTACGAAGGCAGTACTTC
CDR3aa: CASSQGTGGLRRQYF
v_gene: TRBV14
abundance: .
j_gene: TRBJ2-7
d_gene: TRBD1

CDR3nt: TGTGCCAGCAGCGTAGGGAGCGGAGGGAGCTCTGGGGCCAACGTCCTGACTTTC
CDR3aa: CASSVGSGGSSGANVLTF
v_gene: TRBV9
abundance: .
j_gene: TRBJ2-6
d_gene: .

CDR3nt: TGTGCCAGCAGTGATCAAGCGGGGGGGATCAATGAGCAGTTCTTC
CDR3aa: CASSDQAGGINEQFF
v_gene: TRBV2
abundance: .
j_gene: TRBJ2-1
d_gene: TRBD2

CDR3nt: TGTGCCAGCAGTTACTCGGGCTCCTGGGCCAACGTCCTGACTTTC
CDR3aa: CASSYSGSWANVLTF
v_gene: TRBV6-5
abundance: .
j_gene: TRBJ2-6
d_gene: .

CDR3nt: TGTGCCACCAGCCCGTCCGGGACAGGGATCTACACCTTC
CDR3aa: CATSPSGTGIYTF
v_gene: TRBV15
abundance: .
j_gene: TRBJ1-2
d_gene: TRBD1

CDR3nt: TGTGCCAGTAGTCGAAGGGGTGTGGGAGGCTTAAACACTGAAGCTTTCTTT
CDR3aa: CASSRRGVGGLNTEAFF
v_gene: TRBV19
abundance: once
j_gene: TRBJ1-1
d_gene: .

CDR3nt: TGTGCCAGCAGTGAATCGGGGGGGGCGGCGAACATTCAGTACTTC
CDR3aa: CASSESGGAANIQYF
v_gene: TRBV25-1
abundance: .
j_gene: TRBJ2-4
d_gene: TRBD2

CDR3nt: TGTGCCAGCAGCCGCCTGTCCTACGAGCAGTACTTC
CDR3aa: CASSRLSYEQYF
v_gene: TRBV11-2
abundance: .
j_gene: TRBJ2-7
d_gene: .

CDR3nt: TGTGCCAGCAGTTACTCATGGACAGGGGACAATCAGCCCCAGCATTTT
CDR3aa: CASSYSWTGDNQPQHF
v_gene: TRBV6-5
abundance: .
j_gene: TRBJ1-5
d_gene: TRBD1

CDR3nt: TGTGCCAGCAGCCAGGGGACAGCTGCTTTTGTGGCAACTAATGAAAAACTGTTTTTT
CDR3aa: CASSQGTAAFVATNEKLFF
v_gene: TRBV4-2
abundance: .
j_gene: TRBJ1-4
d_gene: TRBD1

CDR3nt: TGCGCCAGCAGCCCGCTAGCTCCGCGACAGGGGGCATCCGGGGAGCTGTTTTTT
CDR3aa: CASSPLAPRQGASGELFF
v_gene: TRBV4-1
abundance: once
j_gene: TRBJ2-2
d_gene: TRBD1

CDR3nt: TGTGCCAGCAGAGGGGGGAAAGAATCACCCCTCCACTTT
CDR3aa: CASRGGKESPLHF
v_gene: TRBV6-1
abundance: .
j_gene: TRBJ1-6
d_gene: .

CDR3nt: TGTGCCAGCCTACCAGGGGCAGGGAACGATGGCTACACCTTC
CDR3aa: CASLPGAGNDGYTF
v_gene: TRBV6-6
abundance: .
j_gene: TRBJ1-2
d_gene: .

CDR3nt: TGTGCCAGCAGCCCCCCCGCTAGCGCATCCTACGAGCAGTACTTC
CDR3aa: CASSPPASASYEQYF
v_gene: TRBV5-4
abundance: .
j_gene: TRBJ2-7
d_gene: .

CDR3nt: TGTGCCAGCAGTTACAACAGGGGGAATGAGCAGTTCTTC
CDR3aa: CASSYNRGNEQFF
v_gene: TRBV6-5
abundance: .
j_gene: TRBJ2-1
d_gene: TRBD1

CDR3nt: TGCAGCGTTGTTGGGGACAGGGGGGACGAGCAGTACTTC
CDR3aa: CSVVGDRGDEQYF
v_gene: TRBV29-1
abundance: .
j_gene: TRBJ2-7
d_gene: TRBD1

CDR3nt: TGTGCCAGCAAGACAGCGTGGGGGGGGGAGACCCAGTACTTC
CDR3aa: CASKTAWGGETQYF
v_gene: TRBV2
abundance: once
j_gene: TRBJ2-5
d_gene: TRBD2

CDR3nt: TGTGCCACCAGCAGAGACCAGGTTAGGATGGCAGAGGAACTGTTTTTT
CDR3aa: CATSRDQVRMAEELFF
v_gene: TRBV15
abundance: few
j_gene: TRBJ1-4
d_gene: .

CDR3nt: TGTGCCAGCTATGGACAGGGGGCTTCGAAGACCCAGTACTTC
CDR3aa: CASYGQGASKTQYF
v_gene: TRBV5-6
abundance: .
j_gene: TRBJ2-5
d_gene: TRBD1

CDR3nt: TGTGCCAGCAGTTTAGGGCGGGTAGGTGGTCCCCAGCATTTT
CDR3aa: CASSLGRVGGPQHF
v_gene: TRBV6-5
abundance: .
j_gene: TRBJ1-5
d_gene: .

CDR3nt: TGTGCCAGCTCACCGGCGGGACCAGGCTCGGGGGAGCTGTTTTTT
CDR3aa: CASSPAGPGSGELFF
v_gene: TRBV18
abundance: .
j_gene: TRBJ2-2
d_gene: .